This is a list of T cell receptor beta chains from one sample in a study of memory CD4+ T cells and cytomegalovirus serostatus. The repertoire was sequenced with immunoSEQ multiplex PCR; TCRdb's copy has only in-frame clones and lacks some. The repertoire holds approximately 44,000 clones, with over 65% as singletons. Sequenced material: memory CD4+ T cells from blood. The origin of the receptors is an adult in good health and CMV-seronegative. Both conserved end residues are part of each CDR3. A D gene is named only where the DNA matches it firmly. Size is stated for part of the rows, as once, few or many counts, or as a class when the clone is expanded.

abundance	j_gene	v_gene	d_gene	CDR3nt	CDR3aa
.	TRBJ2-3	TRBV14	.	TGTGCCAGCAGCCAACTTTTGACAGATACGCAGTATTTT	CASSQLLTDTQYF
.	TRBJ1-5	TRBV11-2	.	TGTGCCAGCAGCTTAGGGACCGGGGCCTCGCCCCAGCATTTT	CASSLGTGASPQHF
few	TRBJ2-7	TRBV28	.	TGTGCCAGCAGTTTTCTAACATTATTCAGCGTTTCCGAGCAGTACTTC	CASSFLTLFSVSEQYF
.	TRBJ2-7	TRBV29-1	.	TGCAGCGTTGACGGGGAAAGCTCCTACGAGCAGTACTTC	CSVDGESSYEQYF
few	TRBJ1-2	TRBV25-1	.	TGTGCCAGCAGGAAGCACAACTATGGCTACACCTTC	CASRKHNYGYTF
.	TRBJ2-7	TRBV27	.	TGTGCCAGCAGCCTAGGGGGGGGCTGGTTCGACGAGCAGTACTTC	CASSLGGGWFDEQYF
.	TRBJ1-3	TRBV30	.	TGTGCCTGGAGTGTATTGAGGTTGGGGGACACCAAGTCTGGAAACACCATATATTTT	CAWSVLRLGDTKSGNTIYF
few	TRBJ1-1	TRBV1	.	TGCACCAGCAGCGGCAGGGTAAAGGGCATGAACACTGAAGCTTTCTTT	CTSSGRVKGMNTEAFF
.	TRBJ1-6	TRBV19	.	TGTGCCAGTAGTATCTCCGGGTTTCGGTCACCCCTCCACTTT	CASSISGFRSPLHF
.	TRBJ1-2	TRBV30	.	TGTGCCTCCCAGCCCGTTGGCTATGGCTACACCTTC	CASQPVGYGYTF
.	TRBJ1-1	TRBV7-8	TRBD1	TGTGCCAGCAGTAGACAGGGGGCTGCTGGCACTGAAGCTTTCTTT	CASSRQGAAGTEAFF
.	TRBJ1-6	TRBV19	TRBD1	TGTGCCAGTAGTATAGAGATTGGACAGGGGAATTCACCCCTCCACTTT	CASSIEIGQGNSPLHF
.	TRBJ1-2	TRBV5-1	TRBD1	TGCGCCAGCAGCTGGACAGGGGTCGGCGGCTACACCTTC	CASSWTGVGGYTF
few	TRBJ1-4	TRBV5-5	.	TGTGCCAGCAGCTGGACTGGCGTAACTAATGAAAAACTGTTTTTT	CASSWTGVTNEKLFF
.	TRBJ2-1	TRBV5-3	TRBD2	TGTGCCAGAAGATCCACTAGCGGTCCGGGGAATGAGCAGTTCTTC	CARRSTSGPGNEQFF
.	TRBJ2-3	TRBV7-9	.	TGTGCCAGCAGCTTCGGGGGCACAGATACGCAGTATTTT	CASSFGGTDTQYF